This TCR beta chain was recorded in a study of T cell changes during pregnancy in multiple sclerosis. Some clones are missing from TCRdb's copy, which holds only in-frame ones; the method was immunoSEQ multiplex PCR. The repertoire holds about 93,000 clones, with roughly 91% as singletons. The origin of this receptor is a female donor in good health, enrolled as a control in a pregnancy study. Sequencing used peripheral blood, obtained after pregnancy.

The CDR3 loop reads CASSPGQGRETQYF. The CDR3 nucleotides read TGCGCCAGCAGCCCGGGACAGGGGAGGGAGACCCAGTACTTC. V usage is TRBV5-1 and J usage is TRBJ2-5; TRBD1 aligns across 10 bases. The germline CDR1 and CDR2 sequences are SGHRS and YFSETQ. This CDR3 is built from 14 residues. V was clipped by 4 bases and J by 5 bases; unmatched bases: 5.